A single sample is the source of the 17 T cell receptor beta chains below, sequenced in a study of technical replicates of blood from several donors. TCRdb's table, derived via immunoSEQ multiplex PCR, lists solely in-frame clones and lacks some. The sample has more than 75,000 clones; over 85% are singletons. Material: T cells isolated from PBMCs. The receptors come from a human donor in good health.

The rearrangement joins TRBV2 to TRBJ2-5; D is perhaps TRBD1 (7 bases). From germline, CDR1 is SNHLY and CDR2 FYNNEI. The V gene lost 5 bases and the J gene lost 4 bases, with 14 bases spanning the gap. The CDR3 consists of 14 residues. For the CDR3, the DNA is TGTGCCAGCAGTAACAGGGGAGCGGGAGAGACCCAGTACTTC. Translating it yields CASSNRGAGETQYF.

The chain is built from TRBV9 and TRBJ1-5; TRBD1 agrees at 7 bases. The CDR3 covers 14 residues. Trimming took 4 bases from V and 3 from J; bases not matched to a gene: 4. CDR1 is SGDLS and CDR2 is YYNGEE in the germline V gene. The CDR3 DNA is TGTGCCAGCAGCCTGGGACAGCTCAATCAGCCCCAGCATTTT. It yields the protein CASSLGQLNQPQHF.

The chain carries TRBV19 and TRBJ2-2; 10 bases match TRBD2. With 5 bases clipped from V and 4 bases from J, the junction kept 10 bases outside the gene matches. Germline V gives CDR1 LNHDA, CDR2 SQIVND (reference sequence). This CDR3 contains 17 residues. CDR3 sequence reads: CASSGGLATSGTGELFF. CDR3 sequence (DNA): TGTGCCAGTAGTGGGGGACTAGCGACCTCGGGCACCGGGGAGCTGTTTTTT.

V usage is TRBV2 and J usage is TRBJ2-7, with D perhaps matching TRBD2 (6 bases). V dropped 1 base and J dropped 0 bases, with 13 bases sitting between them. The length of the CDR3 is 16 residues. Germline CDR1 is SNHLY and CDR2 is FYNNEI. CDR3 loop: CASSEGPPGGSYEQYF. CDR3 DNA sequence: TGTGCCAGCAGTGAAGGACCACCCGGGGGCTCCTACGAGCAGTACTTC.

The rearrangement links TRBV2 to TRBJ1-2; D remains ambiguous. Germline V gives CDR1 SNHLY, CDR2 FYNNEI. This CDR3 region has 12 residues. The V end lost 3 bases, the J end lost 3 bases, and 5 bases lay between the germline ends. In DNA form, the CDR3 reads TGTGCCAGCAGTGACGGGTACTATGGCTACACCTTC. This encodes CASSDGYYGYTF.

J is TRBJ1-6 and V is TRBV19; D call uncertain. The CDR3 sequence is 12 residues long. Germline CDR1 LNHDA, CDR2 SQIVND (reference sequence). V was clipped by 5 bases and J by 10 bases, with 9 bases between them. This CDR3 reads CASSYLGSPLHF. DNA of the CDR3: TGTGCCAGTAGTTACCTAGGCTCACCCCTCCACTTT. The full variable domain, completed using reference TRBV19 and TRBJ1-6, is DGGITQSPKYLFRKEGQNVTLSCEQNLNHDAMYWYRQDPGQGLRLIYYSQIVNDFQKGDIAEGYSVSREKKESFPLTVTSAQKNPTAFYLCASSYLGSPLHFGNGTRLTVT.

The chain employs TRBV9 and TRBJ1-3; possibly TRBD1 for D (5 bases). The CDR3 is 15 residues long. CDR1 and CDR2 from the germline V gene are SGDLS and YYNGEE. V lost 0 bases and J 4 bases, leaving 11 bases between the germline ends. The CDR3 sequence is CASSVVPGGGNTIYF. Written as DNA, the CDR3 is TGTGCCAGCAGCGTAGTTCCTGGGGGGGGAAACACCATATATTTT. The whole variable domain, remainder taken from reference TRBV9 and TRBJ1-3, is DSGVTQTPKHLITATGQRVTLRCSPRSGDLSVYWYQQSLDQGLQFLIQYYNGEERAKGNILERFSAQQFPDLHSELNLSSLELGDSALYFCASSVVPGGGNTIYFGEGSWLTVV.

This clone was counted a single time. An end of the junction does not agree with germline; a read error may underlie this. The chain combines TRBV4-1 with TRBJ2-3, with TRBD1 matching 9 bases. CDR3 size: 14 residues. Germline CDR1 is MGHRA and CDR2 is YSYEKL. The CDR3 loop reads CASSQDPGDRVLHF. The DNA of the CDR3 is TGCGCCAGCAGCCAAGATCCGGGGGACAGGGTGCTGCATTTT.

The chain is built from TRBV7-4 and TRBJ2-7; 7 bases match TRBD1. Germline V lookup: CDR1 SGHVT, CDR2 SQSDAQ. The CDR3 covers 16 residues. The V and J ends lost 5 bases and 0 bases, in that order; junction bases with no gene match: 10. DNA of the CDR3: TGTGCCAGCAGCCCGCGTCGGGACAGAGACTCCTACGAGCAGTACTTC. Amino acids: CASSPRRDRDSYEQYF. Using reference TRBV7-4 and TRBJ2-7 for the parts outside the CDR3, the full variable domain is GAGVSQSPRYKVAKRGRDVALRCDSISGHVTLYWYRQTLGQGSEVLTYSQSDAQRDKSGRPSGRFSAERPERSVSTLKIQRTEQGDSAVYLCASSPRRDRDSYEQYFGPGTRLTVT.

The chain links TRBV18 to TRBJ2-1; perhaps TRBD1 as D (6 bases). Trimming took 1 base from V and 4 from J, leaving 14 bases between them. Germline values: CDR1 KGHSH, CDR2 LQKENI. This CDR3 has 16 amino acids. CDR3 bases: TGTGCCAGCTCACCACTAAGTAGAGGGGGTTACAATGAGCAGTTCTTC. It yields the protein CASSPLSRGGYNEQFF. Drawing the rest from reference TRBV18 and TRBJ2-1, the complete variable domain is NAGVMQNPRHLVRRRGQEARLRCSPMKGHSHVYWYRQLPEEGLKFMVYLQKENIIDESGMPKERFSAEFPKEGPSILRIQQVVRGDSAAYFCASSPLSRGGYNEQFFGPGTRLTVL.

The chain combines TRBV2 with TRBJ1-5; D is ambiguous. The V gene lost 3 bases and the J gene lost 0 bases, with 9 bases spanning the gap. Germline loops: CDR1 SNHLY, CDR2 FYNNEI. There are 15 residues in the CDR3. CDR3 amino acids: CASSDGHYSNQPQHF. The CDR3 coding sequence is TGTGCCAGCAGTGATGGGCATTATAGCAATCAGCCCCAGCATTTT.

The CDR3 DNA follows: TGTGCCAGCAGTCCTAGGGGTCAGAACACTGAAGCTTTCTTT. Translating it yields CASSPRGQNTEAFF. This chain connects TRBV6-1 to TRBJ1-1; a possible D gene is TRBD1 (5 bases). The length of the CDR3 is 14 residues. Trimming pared 5 bases from V and 1 base from J, leaving 11 bases between. CDR1 and CDR2 (germline): MNHNS, SASEGT.

The chain employs TRBV6-1 and TRBJ2-7; possible D gene TRBD1, 5 bases. Trimming left V 3 bases short and J 3 bases short, with 9 bases between. CDR1 is MNHNS, CDR2 SASEGT, per germline. This CDR3 spans 13 amino acids. Here the CDR3 reads CASSDRERYEQYF. The CDR3 DNA is TGTGCCAGCAGTGACAGGGAACGCTACGAGCAGTACTTC.

The chain employs TRBV29-1 and TRBJ1-2, with D perhaps matching TRBD1 (5 bases). V lost 1 base and J 8 bases, leaving 14 bases between the germline ends. The CDR3 contains 13 residues. The germline CDR1 and CDR2 sequences are SQVTM and ANQGSEA. The CDR3 DNA sequence: TGCAGCGTTGAAGGACAGATGCTGAGAGGCTACACCTTC. The encoded protein is CSVEGQMLRGYTF.

J is TRBJ2-1 and V is TRBV4-1, with 7 bases that match TRBD2. Germline lookup yields CDR1 MGHRA and CDR2 YSYEKL. V lost 4 bases, J lost 5 bases, and 14 bases stayed unmatched. The CDR3 length is 17 residues. CDR3 in amino acids: CASSPLLGPGRNNEQFF. The CDR3 coding sequence is TGCGCCAGCAGCCCGCTGCTTGGGCCCGGGAGGAACAATGAGCAGTTCTTC.

The J gene is TRBJ1-5, the V gene TRBV2, with a possible D match to TRBD1 (5 bases). The CDR3 extends over 15 amino acids. Trimming pared 3 bases from V and 2 bases from J, leaving 11 bases between. CDR1 SNHLY and CDR2 FYNNEI come from the germline V gene. The CDR3 loop is CASSDEARGNQPQHF. The CDR3 coding sequence is TGTGCCAGCAGTGATGAGGCCAGGGGCAATCAGCCCCAGCATTTT.

The chain joins TRBV29-1 to TRBJ2-2; TRBD1 matches 7 bases. In germline, CDR1 is SQVTM, CDR2 ANQGSEA. The CDR3 length is 15 residues. V shed 7 bases and J 5 bases; nucleotides not matched to a gene: 13. CDR3 protein: CSGTGVGGRTGELFF. For the CDR3, the DNA is TGCAGCGGTACAGGGGTCGGTGGAAGGACCGGGGAGCTGTTTTTT.